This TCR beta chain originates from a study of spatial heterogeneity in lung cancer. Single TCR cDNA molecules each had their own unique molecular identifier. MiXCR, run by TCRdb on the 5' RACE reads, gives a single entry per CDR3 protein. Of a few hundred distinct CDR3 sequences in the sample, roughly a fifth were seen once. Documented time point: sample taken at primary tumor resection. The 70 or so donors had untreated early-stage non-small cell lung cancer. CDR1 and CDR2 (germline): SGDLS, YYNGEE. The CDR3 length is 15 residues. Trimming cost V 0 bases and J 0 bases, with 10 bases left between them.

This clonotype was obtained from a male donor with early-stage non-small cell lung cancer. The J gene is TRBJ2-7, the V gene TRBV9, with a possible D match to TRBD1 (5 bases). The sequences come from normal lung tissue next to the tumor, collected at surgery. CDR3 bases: TGTGCCAGCAGCGTAGCAACAGGAGCCTCCTACGAGCAGTACTTC. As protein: CASSVATGASYEQYF.